These T cell receptor beta chains were read from a single sample in a study of PD-L1 blockade in urothelial cancer. Profiling relied on immunoSEQ multiplex PCR, and the TCRdb table lists in-frame clones only, not all of them. The table lists roughly 36,000 clones, around 89% of them singletons. The sample in question was PBMCs, obtained around atezolizumab (anti-PD-L1) treatment. These receptors were obtained from a man aged 60 to 75 with urothelial cancer. Each CDR3 is given with its conserved first and last residue. Fields, in order: V gene, D gene, clone size, J gene, CDR3 protein, CDR3 DNA. D genes are given only for firm matches. Not all rows give a size; the values are once, few, many and, for expanded clones, a class.

TRBV20-1	NA	NA	TRBJ1-1	CSASGNTEAFF	TGCAGTGCTAGCGGGAACACTGAAGCTTTCTTT
TRBV9	NA	NA	TRBJ1-1	CASSVGGGTLSTEAFF	TGTGCCAGCAGCGTAGGGGGGGGGACTCTGAGCACTGAAGCTTTCTTT
TRBV29-1	TRBD2	NA	TRBJ2-6	CSVEGGSSGANVLTF	TGCAGCGTTGAGGGCGGGAGCTCTGGGGCCAACGTCCTGACTTTC
TRBV11-2	NA	NA	TRBJ1-1	CASIPNGGTEAFF	TGTGCCAGCATCCCTAATGGGGGGACTGAAGCTTTCTTT
TRBV30	NA	NA	TRBJ2-2	CAWSPGGTGELFF	TGTGCCTGGAGCCCAGGGGGGACCGGGGAGCTGTTTTTT
TRBV9	NA	NA	TRBJ1-2	CASSTTVGGYTF	TGTGCCAGCAGCACGACAGTAGGTGGCTACACCTTC
TRBV13	NA	few	TRBJ1-2	CASSLPRGGGYTF	TGTGCCAGCAGCCTTCCGCGAGGGGGAGGCTACACCTTC
TRBV7-2	TRBD1	NA	TRBJ2-5	CASSSRTQGETQYF	TGTGCCAGCAGCTCACGGACACAGGGGGAGACCCAGTACTTC
TRBV11-3	TRBD2	NA	TRBJ2-2	CASSLLAGGNTGELFF	TGTGCCAGCAGCTTACTGGCGGGAGGGAACACCGGGGAGCTGTTTTTT
TRBV7-6	NA	NA	TRBJ2-5	CASSSQGETQYF	TGTGCCAGCAGTTCTCAGGGGGAGACCCAGTACTTC
TRBV7-3	NA	NA	TRBJ2-3	CASSFPGGIQYF	TGTGCCAGCAGCTTCCCCGGGGGTATCCAGTATTTT
TRBV19	NA	NA	TRBJ1-4	CASSGRTEYNEKLFF	TGTGCCAGTAGTGGCCGGACAGAATATAATGAAAAACTGTTTTTT
TRBV15	TRBD1	once	TRBJ2-1	CATSSRDRVNEQFF	TGTGCCACCAGCTCCCGGGACAGAGTAAATGAGCAGTTCTTC
TRBV6-1	TRBD1	NA	TRBJ1-1	CASTDVGQKNTEAFF	TGTGCCAGCACTGATGTGGGACAGAAGAACACTGAAGCTTTCTTT
TRBV5-1	TRBD1	NA	TRBJ2-1	CASSLDGQGIVEQFF	TGCGCCAGCAGCTTGGACGGACAGGGGATCGTTGAGCAGTTCTTC
TRBV2	NA	NA	TRBJ2-7	CASSPSYSSYEQYF	TGTGCCAGCAGCCCCTCATATAGCTCCTACGAGCAGTACTTC
TRBV7-9	NA	NA	TRBJ2-1	CASSLLSGNNEQFF	TGTGCCAGCAGCTTGCTATCGGGTAACAATGAGCAGTTCTTC
TRBV29-1	NA	few	TRBJ1-1	CSYTGSTEAFF	TGCAGCTACACAGGGAGCACTGAAGCTTTCTTT
TRBV6-6	TRBD1	NA	TRBJ1-2	CASSSSGQGWDYGYTF	TGTGCCAGCAGTTCTTCCGGACAGGGGTGGGACTATGGCTACACCTTC
TRBV2	TRBD1	NA	TRBJ2-7	CASSGDRREYF	TGTGCCAGCAGCGGGGACAGGCGGGAGTACTTC
TRBV28	NA	NA	TRBJ1-4	CASSSRRSGKLFF	TGTGCCAGCAGTTCACGTCGGAGCGGAAAACTGTTTTTT
TRBV29-1	TRBD1	NA	TRBJ1-1	CSAHDRAGNTEAFF	TGCAGCGCACACGACAGGGCAGGAAACACTGAAGCTTTCTTT
TRBV7-6	NA	NA	TRBJ2-2	CASSWLQHGEVTGELFF	TGTGCCAGCAGCTGGTTGCAGCACGGGGAAGTGACCGGGGAGCTGTTTTTT
TRBV28	TRBD2	NA	TRBJ2-1	CASSPSGSMYEQFF	TGTGCCAGCAGTCCTAGCGGGAGTATGTATGAGCAGTTCTTC
TRBV7-6	TRBD2	NA	TRBJ2-7	CASSPGTSGTPEQYF	TGTGCCAGCAGCCCCGGGACTAGCGGGACCCCCGAGCAGTACTTC
TRBV9	NA	few	TRBJ1-3	CASSATPGQISGNTIYF	TGTGCCAGCAGCGCCACACCGGGACAAATCTCTGGAAACACCATATATTTT
TRBV5-1	TRBD1	NA	TRBJ2-7	CASSSGSTGPLEQYF	TGCGCCAGCAGCTCGGGATCGACAGGGCCCCTCGAGCAGTACTTC
TRBV28	TRBD2	once	TRBJ2-3	CATDRGGSTDTQYF	TGTGCCACCGACCGGGGGGGGAGCACAGATACGCAGTATTTT
TRBV6-5	NA	NA	TRBJ1-1	CASGTVNTEAFF	TGTGCCAGCGGAACAGTGAACACTGAAGCTTTCTTT
TRBV19	TRBD2	NA	TRBJ2-7	CASSIAGGGIYEQYF	TGTGCCAGTAGTATAGCGGGAGGGGGAATCTACGAGCAGTACTTC
TRBV6-5	NA	NA	TRBJ2-6	CASTPGGSGANVLTF	TGTGCCAGCACCCCCGGGGGATCTGGGGCCAACGTCCTGACTTTC
TRBV27	NA	NA	TRBJ2-1	CASSQFTGRKGNEQFF	TGTGCCAGCAGCCAGTTCACAGGGAGAAAAGGGAATGAGCAGTTCTTC
TRBV2	NA	NA	TRBJ1-5	CASSQIRVQGGRNQPQHF	TGTGCCAGCAGCCAGATTAGGGTACAGGGCGGCCGCAATCAGCCCCAGCATTTT
TRBV6-5	NA	NA	TRBJ2-1	CASSPPPDEQFF	TGTGCCAGCAGTCCCCCCCCGGATGAGCAGTTCTTC
TRBV27	TRBD2	NA	TRBJ2-7	CASSLRGTTTYEQYF	TGTGCCAGCAGTTTACGGGGGACTACCACCTACGAGCAGTACTTC
TRBV11-2	TRBD2	NA	TRBJ2-3	CASSLAASGNTDTQYF	TGTGCCAGCAGCTTAGCGGCTAGCGGGAACACAGATACGCAGTATTTT
TRBV19	NA	NA	TRBJ2-7	CASSGFGYEQYF	TGTGCCAGTAGTGGGTTCGGGTACGAGCAGTACTTC
TRBV7-7	NA	NA	TRBJ2-3	CASSQSLQADTQYF	TGTGCCAGCAGCCAGTCCCTGCAGGCAGATACGCAGTATTTT
TRBV29-1	NA	NA	TRBJ2-6	CSFQTPGANVLTF	TGCAGCTTTCAGACTCCTGGGGCCAACGTCCTGACTTTC
TRBV10-2	NA	few	TRBJ1-1	CASQGMNTEAFF	TGCGCCAGCCAGGGGATGAACACTGAAGCTTTCTTT
TRBV28	TRBD1	NA	TRBJ1-5	CASGTTGEGDQPQHF	TGTGCCAGCGGAACGACAGGGGAGGGGGATCAGCCCCAGCATTTT
TRBV5-1	NA	NA	TRBJ2-7	CASSLQGLSPYEQYF	TGCGCCAGCAGCTTGCAGGGCTTGAGCCCCTACGAGCAGTACTTC
TRBV5-6	TRBD2	NA	TRBJ2-1	CASSLVRLAGVEQFF	TGTGCCAGCAGCTTGGTGAGACTAGCGGGAGTTGAGCAGTTCTTC
TRBV5-1	TRBD2	NA	TRBJ2-1	CASSLEGSGRREQFF	TGCGCCAGCAGCTTGGAAGGTAGCGGGAGACGTGAGCAGTTCTTC
TRBV27	NA	NA	TRBJ1-2	CASSTTRGAPGYYGYTF	TGTGCCAGCAGTACCACCCGGGGGGCACCCGGCTACTATGGCTACACCTTC
TRBV6-5	NA	few	TRBJ1-2	CASSLGLNYGYTF	TGTGCCAGCAGCCTAGGACTGAATTATGGCTACACCTTC
TRBV19	NA	NA	TRBJ2-7	CASSNQGLSYEQYF	TGTGCCAGTAGTAACCAGGGGCTGTCCTACGAGCAGTACTTC
TRBV7-2	TRBD1	NA	TRBJ2-3	CASSLATGLDTQYF	TGTGCCAGCAGCTTAGCGACAGGGCTGGATACGCAGTATTTT